This TCR beta chain appears in the sequencing data of a study of PD-L1 blockade in urothelial cancer. Background on the study: Analysis of the blood was performed 3 weeks (second dose) and 6 weeks after treatment start. The study recovered a median of roughly 140,000 T cells per blood sample.

Generated by immunoSEQ multiplex PCR, the TCRdb table keeps only in-frame clones and is missing some. The sample carries 30,000 to 50,000 clones, roughly 90% recorded once. Trimming removed 3 bases from V and 7 bases from J; junction bases left unmatched: 7. Germline CDR1 SGHDT, CDR2 YYEEEE. The CDR3 length is 14 residues. The specimen was PBMCs, collected around atezolizumab (anti-PD-L1) treatment. This rearrangement joins TRBV5-6 to TRBJ2-3, with 8 bases fitting TRBD2. The TCR sequence derives from a man between 60 and 75 years old with urothelial cancer. The CDR3 reads CASSWAGGIHTQYF. Here the CDR3 DNA reads TGTGCCAGCAGCTGGGCGGGGGGAATACATACGCAGTATTTT.